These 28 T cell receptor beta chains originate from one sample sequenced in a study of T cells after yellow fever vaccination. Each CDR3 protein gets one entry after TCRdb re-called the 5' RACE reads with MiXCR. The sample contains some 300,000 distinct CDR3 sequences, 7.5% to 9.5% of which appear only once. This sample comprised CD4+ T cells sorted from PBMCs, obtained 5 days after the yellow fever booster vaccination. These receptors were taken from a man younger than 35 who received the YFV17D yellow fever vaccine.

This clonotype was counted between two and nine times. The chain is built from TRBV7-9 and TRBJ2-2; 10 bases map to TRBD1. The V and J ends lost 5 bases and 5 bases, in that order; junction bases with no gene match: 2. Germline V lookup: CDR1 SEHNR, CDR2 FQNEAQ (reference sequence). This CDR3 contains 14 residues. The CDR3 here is CASSQGQGTGELFF. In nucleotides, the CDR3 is TGTGCCAGCAGCCAGGGACAGGGGACCGGGGAGCTGTTTTTT.

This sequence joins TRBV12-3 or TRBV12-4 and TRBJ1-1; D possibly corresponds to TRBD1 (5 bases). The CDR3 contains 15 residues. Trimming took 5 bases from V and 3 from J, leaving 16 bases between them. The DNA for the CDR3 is TGTGCCAGCAGTCGGGGGGGGAGGGCGGACACTGAAGCTTTCTTT. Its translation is CASSRGGRADTEAFF.

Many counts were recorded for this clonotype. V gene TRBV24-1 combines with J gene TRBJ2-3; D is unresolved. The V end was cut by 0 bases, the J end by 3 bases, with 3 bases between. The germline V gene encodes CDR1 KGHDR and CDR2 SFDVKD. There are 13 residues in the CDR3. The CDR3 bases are TGTGCCACCAGTGATTTGGTTACAGATACGCAGTATTTT. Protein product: CATSDLVTDTQYF.

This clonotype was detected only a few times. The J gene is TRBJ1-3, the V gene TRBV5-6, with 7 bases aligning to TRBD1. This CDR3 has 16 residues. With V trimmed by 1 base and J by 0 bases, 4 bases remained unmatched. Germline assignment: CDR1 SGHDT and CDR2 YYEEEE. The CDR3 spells CASSLIAGGSGNTIYF. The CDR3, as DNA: TGTGCCAGCAGCTTGATTGCAGGGGGCTCTGGAAACACCATATATTTT.

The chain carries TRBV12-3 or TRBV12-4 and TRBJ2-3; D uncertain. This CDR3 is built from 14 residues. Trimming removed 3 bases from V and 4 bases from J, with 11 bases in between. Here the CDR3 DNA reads TGTGCCAGCAGTTTCAACTCCCGGGCAGATACGCAGTATTTT. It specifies CASSFNSRADTQYF.

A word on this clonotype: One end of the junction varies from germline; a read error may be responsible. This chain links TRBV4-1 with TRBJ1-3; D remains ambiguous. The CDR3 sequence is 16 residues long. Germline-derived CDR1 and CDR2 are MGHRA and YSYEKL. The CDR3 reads CASSHPTGNTGYTIYF. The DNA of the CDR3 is TGCGCCAGCAGCCATCCCACGGGGAATACTGGATACACCATATATTTT.

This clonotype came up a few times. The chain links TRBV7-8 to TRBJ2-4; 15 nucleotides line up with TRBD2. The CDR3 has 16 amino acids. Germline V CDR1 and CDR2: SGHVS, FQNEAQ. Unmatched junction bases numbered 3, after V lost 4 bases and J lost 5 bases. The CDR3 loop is CASSYGLAGGENIQYF. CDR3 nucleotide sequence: TGTGCCAGCAGCTACGGACTAGCGGGGGGGGAAAACATTCAGTACTTC.

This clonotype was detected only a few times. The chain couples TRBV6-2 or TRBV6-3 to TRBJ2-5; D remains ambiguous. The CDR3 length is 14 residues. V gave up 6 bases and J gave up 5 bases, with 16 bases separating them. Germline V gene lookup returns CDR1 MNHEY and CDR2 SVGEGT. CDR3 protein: CASSNGPRRETQYF. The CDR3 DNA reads TGTGCCAGCAGCAACGGGCCTCGCCGGGAGACCCAGTACTTC.

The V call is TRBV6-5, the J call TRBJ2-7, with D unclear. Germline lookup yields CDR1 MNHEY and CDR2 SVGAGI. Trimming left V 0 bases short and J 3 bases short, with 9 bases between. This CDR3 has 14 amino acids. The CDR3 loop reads CASSYSRMDYEQYF. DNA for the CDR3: TGTGCCAGCAGTTACTCGAGAATGGACTACGAGCAGTACTTC.

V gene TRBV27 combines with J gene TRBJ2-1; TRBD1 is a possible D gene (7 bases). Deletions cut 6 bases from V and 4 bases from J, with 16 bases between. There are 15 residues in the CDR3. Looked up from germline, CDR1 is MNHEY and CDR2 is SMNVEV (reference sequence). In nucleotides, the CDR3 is TGTGCCAGCAGATGGAGGGGGACAGCTTACAATGAGCAGTTCTTC. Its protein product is CASRWRGTAYNEQFF.

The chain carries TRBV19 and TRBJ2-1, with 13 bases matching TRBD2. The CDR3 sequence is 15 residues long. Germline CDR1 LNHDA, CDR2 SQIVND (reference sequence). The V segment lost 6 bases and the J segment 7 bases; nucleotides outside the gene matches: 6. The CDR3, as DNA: TGTGCCAGTAGACCGGGACTAGCGGGGAGAAATGAGCAGTTCTTC. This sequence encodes CASRPGLAGRNEQFF.

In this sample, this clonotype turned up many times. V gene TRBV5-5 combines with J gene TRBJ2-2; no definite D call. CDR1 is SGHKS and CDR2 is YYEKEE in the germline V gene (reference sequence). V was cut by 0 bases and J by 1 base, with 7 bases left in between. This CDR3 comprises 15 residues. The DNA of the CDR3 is TGTGCCAGCAGCTTGGTACAAAAGAACACCGGGGAGCTGTTTTTT. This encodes CASSLVQKNTGELFF.

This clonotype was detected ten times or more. The CDR3 DNA sequence: TGTGCCAGCAGCTCCAGGAGTTATGGCTACACCTTC. Protein: CASSSRSYGYTF. The chain recombines TRBV11-2 with TRBJ1-2; no definite D call. Germline V gene sequence: CDR1 SGHAT, CDR2 FQNNGV. Between the trimmed V and J ends, which lost 4 bases and 5 bases, there was a span of 8 bases. The CDR3 loop spans 12 amino acids.

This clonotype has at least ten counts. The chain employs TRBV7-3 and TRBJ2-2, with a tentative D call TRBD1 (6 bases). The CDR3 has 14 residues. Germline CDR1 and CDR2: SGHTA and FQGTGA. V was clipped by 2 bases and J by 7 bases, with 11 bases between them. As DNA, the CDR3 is TGTGCCAGCAGCTTAGGCCAGGGGAACGGGGAGCTGTTTTTT. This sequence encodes CASSLGQGNGELFF. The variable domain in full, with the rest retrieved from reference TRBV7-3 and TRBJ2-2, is GAGVSQTPSNKVTEKGKYVELRCDPISGHTALYWYRQSLGQGPEFLIYFQGTGAADDSGLPNDRFFAVRPEGSVSTLKIQRTERGDSAVYLCASSLGQGNGELFFGEGSRLTVL.

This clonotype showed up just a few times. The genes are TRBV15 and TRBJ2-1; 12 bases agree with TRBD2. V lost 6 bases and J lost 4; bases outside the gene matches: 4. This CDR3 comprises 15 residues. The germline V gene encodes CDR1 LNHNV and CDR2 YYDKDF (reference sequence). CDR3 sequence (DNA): TGTGCCACCAGTAGACTAGCGGGGGAGTACAATGAGCAGTTCTTC. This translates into CATSRLAGEYNEQFF.

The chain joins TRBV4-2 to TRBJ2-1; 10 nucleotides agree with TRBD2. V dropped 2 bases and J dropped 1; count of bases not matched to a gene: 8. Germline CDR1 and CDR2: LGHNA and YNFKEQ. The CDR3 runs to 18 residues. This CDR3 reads CASSQNPGLARSYNEQFF. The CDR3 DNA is TGTGCCAGCAGCCAAAATCCGGGACTAGCGAGATCCTACAATGAGCAGTTCTTC.

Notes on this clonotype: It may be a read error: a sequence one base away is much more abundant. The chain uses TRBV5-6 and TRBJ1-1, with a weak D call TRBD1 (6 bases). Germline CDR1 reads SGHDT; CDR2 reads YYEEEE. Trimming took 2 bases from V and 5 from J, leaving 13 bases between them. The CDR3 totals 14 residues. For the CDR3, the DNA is TGTGCCAGCAGCTTTCGGGGGGCGAAAACTGAAGCTTTCTTT. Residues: CASSFRGAKTEAFF.

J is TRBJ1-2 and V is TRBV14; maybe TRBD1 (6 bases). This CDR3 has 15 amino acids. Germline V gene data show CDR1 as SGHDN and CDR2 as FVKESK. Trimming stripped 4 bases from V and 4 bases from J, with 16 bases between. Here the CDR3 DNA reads TGTGCCAGCAGCCCCAGGACAGTCGGCGGCTATGGCTACACCTTC. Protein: CASSPRTVGGYGYTF.

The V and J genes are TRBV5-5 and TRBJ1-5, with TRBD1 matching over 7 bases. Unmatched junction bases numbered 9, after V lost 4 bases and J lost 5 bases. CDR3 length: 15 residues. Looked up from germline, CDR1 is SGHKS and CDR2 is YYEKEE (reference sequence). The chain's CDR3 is CASSRTGEEDQPQHF. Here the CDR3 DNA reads TGTGCCAGCAGCCGAACAGGGGAGGAGGATCAGCCCCAGCATTTT.

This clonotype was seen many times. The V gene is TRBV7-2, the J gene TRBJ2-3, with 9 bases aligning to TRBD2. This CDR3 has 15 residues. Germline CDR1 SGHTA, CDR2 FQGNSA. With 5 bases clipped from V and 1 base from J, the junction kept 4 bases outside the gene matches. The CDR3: CASSAWTSGTDTQYF. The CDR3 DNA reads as TGTGCCAGCAGCGCCTGGACTAGCGGCACAGATACGCAGTATTTT.

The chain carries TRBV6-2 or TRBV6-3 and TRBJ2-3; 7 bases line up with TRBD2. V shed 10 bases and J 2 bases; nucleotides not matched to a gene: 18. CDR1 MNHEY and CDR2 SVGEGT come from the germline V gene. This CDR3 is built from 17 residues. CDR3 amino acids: CATKYSLASGITDTQYF. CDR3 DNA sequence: TGTGCCACCAAGTACTCTCTCGCTAGCGGAATCACAGATACGCAGTATTTT.

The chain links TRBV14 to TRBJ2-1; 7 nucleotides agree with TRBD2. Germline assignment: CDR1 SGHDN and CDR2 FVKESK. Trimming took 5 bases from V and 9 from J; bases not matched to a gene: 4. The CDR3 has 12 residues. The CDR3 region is CASSFSGREQFF. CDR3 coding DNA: TGTGCCAGCAGCTTTAGCGGGCGTGAGCAGTTCTTC.

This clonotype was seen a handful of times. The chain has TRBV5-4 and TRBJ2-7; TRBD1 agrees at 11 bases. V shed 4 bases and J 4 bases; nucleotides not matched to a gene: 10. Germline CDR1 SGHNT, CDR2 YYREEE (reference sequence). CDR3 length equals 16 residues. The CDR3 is CASSRKPGTGGYEQYF. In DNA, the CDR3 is TGTGCCAGCAGCCGAAAGCCCGGGACAGGGGGGTACGAGCAGTACTTC.

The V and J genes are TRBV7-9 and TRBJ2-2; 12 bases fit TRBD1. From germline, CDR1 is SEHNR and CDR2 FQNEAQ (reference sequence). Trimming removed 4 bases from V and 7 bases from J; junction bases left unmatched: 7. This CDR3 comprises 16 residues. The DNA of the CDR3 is TGTGCCAGCAGCTCGAGGGACAGGGGGCGTATCGGGGAGCTGTTTTTT. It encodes CASSSRDRGRIGELFF. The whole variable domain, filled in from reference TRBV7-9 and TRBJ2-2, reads DTGVSQNPRHKITKRGQNVTFRCDPISEHNRLYWYRQTLGQGPEFLTYFQNEAQLEKSRLLSDRFSAERPKGSFSTLEIQRTEQGDSAMYLCASSSRDRGRIGELFFGEGSRLTVL.

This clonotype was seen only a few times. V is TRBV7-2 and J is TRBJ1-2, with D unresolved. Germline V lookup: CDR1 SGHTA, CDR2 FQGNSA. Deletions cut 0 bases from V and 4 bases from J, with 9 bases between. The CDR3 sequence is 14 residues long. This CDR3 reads CASSLAAVGYGYTF. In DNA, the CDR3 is TGTGCCAGCAGCTTAGCGGCGGTGGGCTATGGCTACACCTTC.

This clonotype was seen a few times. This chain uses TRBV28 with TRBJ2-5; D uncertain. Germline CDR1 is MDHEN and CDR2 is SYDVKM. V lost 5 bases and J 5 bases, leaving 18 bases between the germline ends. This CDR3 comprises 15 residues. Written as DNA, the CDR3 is TGTGCCAGCAGTCAGCCGGGCCCGCTTGGGGAGACCCAGTACTTC. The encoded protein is CASSQPGPLGETQYF.

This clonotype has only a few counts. The DNA for the CDR3 is TGTGCCAGCAGTTACTGGGACTCGGCCACGGAGACCCAGTACTTC. Encoded protein: CASSYWDSATETQYF. The chain joins TRBV6-5 to TRBJ2-5; maybe TRBD2 (6 bases). CDR1 and CDR2 from the germline V gene are MNHEY and SVGAGI. V was shortened by 1 base and J by 5 bases, with 14 bases between the two germline ends. The CDR3 runs to 15 residues.

The CDR3 nucleotides read TGCAGTGCCCCTAACCCCAAGTCGGGAACAGATACGCAGTATTTT. It translates to CSAPNPKSGTDTQYF. V and J are TRBV20-1 and TRBJ2-3, with a weak D call TRBD2 (5 bases). V was shortened by 6 bases and J by 3 bases, with 19 bases between the two germline ends. The germline gives CDR1 DFQATT, CDR2 SNEGSKA (reference sequence). The CDR3 runs 15 residues.